This TCR beta chain is drawn from a study of blood T cell repertoires in COVID-19. As for the study in general: Specimens from acute and convalescent COVID-19 originated in the United States, Italy and Spain. PBMCs, B-cell-depleted T cells, or T cells provided the cDNA or gDNA that made up the material.

How the authors handled the data: Reference gene primer amplification in the assay estimated nucleated cell counts. Repertoires were generated with immunoSEQ multiplex PCR, while TCRdb's copy carries only in-frame clones and drops some. From that table come the V and J calls and clone size; the DNA was used to work out D and trimming. The sample carries a few hundred thousand clones, more than 70% recorded once. J gave up 5 bases and V 6 bases, and 6 bases lay outside the gene matches. This CDR3 contains 15 residues. Per the germline V gene, CDR1 is SGHDT and CDR2 is YYEEEE. The rearrangement uses TRBV5-6 and TRBJ2-2; 11 bases line up with TRBD2. The sequence was obtained from a human donor in a cohort sampled during active COVID-19. The source material was peripheral blood. CDR3 in DNA: TGTGCCAGCAAACTAGCGGGAGTACTAACCGGGGAGCTGTTTTTT. Translating gives CASKLAGVLTGELFF.